One sample yielded the 20 T cell receptor beta chains listed below, sequenced in a study of technical replicates of blood from several donors. Measured with immunoSEQ multiplex PCR; TCRdb has only the in-frame clones, and not every one. In the table there are roughly 85,000 clones, 94% of which are singletons. The sample taken for sequencing was T cells isolated from PBMCs. The origin of the receptors is a human donor in good health.

The chain links TRBV19 to TRBJ1-1, with 7 bases lining up with TRBD1. Germline V gene data show CDR1 as LNHDA and CDR2 as SQIVND (reference sequence). Germline trimming cut 3 bases from V and 8 bases from J; bases unmatched to any gene: 6. The CDR3 is made up of 13 amino acids. The CDR3 reads CASSIRATGEAFF. The CDR3 DNA follows: TGTGCCAGTAGTATTAGGGCGACAGGGGAAGCTTTCTTT.

The gene calls are TRBV27 and TRBJ2-7; 8 nucleotides agree with TRBD2. Germline CDR1 reads MNHEY; CDR2 reads SMNVEV (reference sequence). V shed 1 base and J 6 bases; nucleotides not matched to a gene: 14. The CDR3 is made up of 17 amino acids. CDR3 nucleotide sequence: TGTGCCAGCAGTTTATGGGGGATGTCGGCGGGAGGACTCGAGCAGTACTTC. Amino acid sequence: CASSLWGMSAGGLEQYF.

The chain couples TRBV27 to TRBJ2-5, with 9 bases fitting TRBD1. There are 16 residues in the CDR3. Germline trimming cut 6 bases from V and 2 bases from J; bases unmatched to any gene: 10. The germline V gene has CDR1 MNHEY and CDR2 SMNVEV (reference sequence). The CDR3 DNA reads TGTGCCAGCAGACCCAGACAGGGGGTACAGCAAGAGACCCAGTACTTC. Translating it yields CASRPRQGVQQETQYF.

This sequence joins TRBV13 and TRBJ1-1; D remains ambiguous. Trimming stripped 1 base from V and 5 bases from J, with 8 bases between. Germline values: CDR1 PRHDT, CDR2 FYEKMQ (reference sequence). The CDR3 totals 13 residues. In nucleotides, the CDR3 is TGTGCCAGCAGCTTAGCGGGGAGGACTGAAGCTTTCTTT. This sequence encodes CASSLAGRTEAFF.

V is TRBV2 and J is TRBJ2-7; D call uncertain. Trimming pared 7 bases from V and 3 bases from J, leaving 10 bases between. Germline V CDR1 and CDR2: SNHLY, FYNNEI. This CDR3 comprises 12 residues. CDR3 loop: CASTRGNYEQYF. For the CDR3, the DNA is TGTGCCAGCACGAGAGGAAACTACGAGCAGTACTTC.

This rearrangement joins TRBV19 to TRBJ2-3; 12 nucleotides agree with TRBD2. J lost 5 bases, V lost 9 bases, and 6 bases had no gene match. The CDR3 extends over 14 amino acids. Germline CDR1 and CDR2: LNHDA and SQIVND (reference sequence). This CDR3 reads CASQQTSGGDTQYF. CDR3 sequence (DNA): TGTGCCAGCCAACAGACTAGCGGGGGAGATACGCAGTATTTT.

V gene TRBV5-1 combines with J gene TRBJ2-7, with 7 bases lining up with TRBD1. The CDR3 is 14 amino acids. Trimming took 0 bases from V and 2 from J; bases not matched to a gene: 2. The germline V gene encodes CDR1 SGHRS and CDR2 YFSETQ. The CDR3 DNA sequence: TGCGCCAGCAGCTTGGTAGACAGGGCCTACGAGCAGTACTTC. This codes for CASSLVDRAYEQYF.

The chain carries TRBV5-6 and TRBJ2-1; possibly TRBD1 for D (6 bases). The CDR3 totals 13 residues. V dropped 0 bases and J dropped 8 bases, with 9 bases sitting between them. Germline loops: CDR1 SGHDT, CDR2 YYEEEE. The CDR3 reads CASSLGSGDEQFF. CDR3 DNA sequence: TGTGCCAGCAGCTTGGGGTCAGGGGATGAGCAGTTCTTC.

The V and J genes are TRBV2 and TRBJ1-5; D is ambiguous. The CDR3 is 13 amino acids. The V gene lost 1 base and the J gene lost 5 bases, with 6 bases spanning the gap. Germline V gene data show CDR1 as SNHLY and CDR2 as FYNNEI. The CDR3 DNA sequence: TGTGCCAGCAGTGAAGGGCTTGATCAGCCCCAGCATTTT. Translated: CASSEGLDQPQHF.

This clone appeared a single time. The genes are TRBV25-1 and TRBJ2-6, with 8 bases aligning to TRBD2. The ends lost 5 bases at V and 4 bases at J; junction bases unmatched: 7. The germline CDR1 and CDR2 sequences are MGHDK and SYGVNS. The CDR3 is 16 residues long. DNA for the CDR3: TGTGCCAGCAGTAATCCGGGGGGGGCCGGGGCCAACGTCCTGACTTTC. Protein product: CASSNPGGAGANVLTF.

The chain has TRBV19 and TRBJ1-6; TRBD1 aligns across 8 bases. Trimming took 5 bases from V and 11 from J; bases not matched to a gene: 8. Germline V gene data show CDR1 as LNHDA and CDR2 as SQIVND (reference sequence). This CDR3 has 14 residues. For the CDR3, the DNA is TGTGCCAGTAGTGGACAGGGTGGGGGAACACCCCTCCACTTT. Amino acids: CASSGQGGGTPLHF.

J is TRBJ2-5 and V is TRBV5-1; D is uncertain. Trimming removed 0 bases at V and 3 bases at J, with 9 bases between. The CDR3 totals 14 residues. Germline CDR1 reads SGHRS; CDR2 reads YFSETQ. In nucleotides, the CDR3 is TGCGCCAGCAGCTTGGGTACATATGAAGAGACCCAGTACTTC. Translated, it gives CASSLGTYEETQYF. The whole variable domain, filled in from reference TRBV5-1 and TRBJ2-5, reads KAGVTQTPRYLIKTRGQQVTLSCSPISGHRSVSWYQQTPGQGLQFLFEYFSETQRNKGNFPGRFSGRQFSNSRSEMNVSTLELGDSALYLCASSLGTYEETQYFGPGTRLLVL.

The chain couples TRBV5-1 to TRBJ1-4; D possibly corresponds to TRBD1 (5 bases). Germline V lookup: CDR1 SGHRS, CDR2 YFSETQ. CDR3 size: 15 residues. Trimming pared 4 bases from V and 4 bases from J, leaving 14 bases between. CDR3 in amino acids: CASSITGGVNEKLFF. CDR3 DNA sequence: TGCGCCAGCAGCATTACGGGGGGGGTTAATGAAAAACTGTTTTTT.

This rearrangement joins TRBV6-5 to TRBJ2-1; a weak D match, TRBD2 (6 bases). Germline V gives CDR1 MNHEY, CDR2 SVGAGI. Trimming left V 9 bases short and J 3 bases short, with 15 bases between. This CDR3 spans 14 amino acids. CDR3 nucleotides: TGTGCCAGTAAATTCGGGGGAGACTACAATGAGCAGTTCTTC. It specifies CASKFGGDYNEQFF.

CDR3 in amino acids: CASSVGLAGGKIETQYF. The CDR3 region has the DNA TGTGCCAGCAGCGTAGGGCTAGCGGGGGGGAAAATAGAGACCCAGTACTTC. The chain recombines TRBV9 with TRBJ2-5; the match to TRBD2 covers 12 bases. The germline V gene encodes CDR1 SGDLS and CDR2 YYNGEE. This CDR3 comprises 17 residues. The V segment lost 0 bases and the J segment 4 bases; nucleotides outside the gene matches: 7.

This CDR3 reads CASSLGGLAPGGELFF. As DNA, the CDR3 is TGTGCCAGCAGCTTGGGTGGACTAGCCCCGGGCGGGGAGCTGTTTTTT. This sequence joins TRBV5-6 and TRBJ2-2; 8 nucleotides align to TRBD2. In germline, CDR1 is SGHDT, CDR2 YYEEEE. The CDR3 spans 16 residues. V lost 0 bases and J lost 7; bases outside the gene matches: 8.

V usage is TRBV6-5 and J usage is TRBJ2-2, with 7 bases lining up with TRBD1. The CDR3 contains 15 residues. Germline-derived CDR1 and CDR2 are MNHEY and SVGAGI. The V segment lost 3 bases and the J segment 7 bases; nucleotides outside the gene matches: 8. This chain's CDR3 is CASSYTDRENGELFF. CDR3 DNA: TGTGCCAGCAGTTATACAGACAGGGAAAACGGGGAGCTGTTTTTT.

CDR3 nucleotide sequence: TGTGCCAGCTCACCACGCGAGTCAAGGGGACAAGAGACCCAGTACTTC. Translated: CASSPRESRGQETQYF. The chain uses TRBV18 and TRBJ2-5, with D possibly TRBD1 on 5 matching bases. V lost 1 base, J lost 2 bases, and 14 bases lay in between. This CDR3 contains 16 residues. Germline lookup yields CDR1 KGHSH and CDR2 LQKENI. Full variable domain (rest looked up from reference TRBV18 and TRBJ2-5): NAGVMQNPRHLVRRRGQEARLRCSPMKGHSHVYWYRQLPEEGLKFMVYLQKENIIDESGMPKERFSAEFPKEGPSILRIQQVVRGDSAAYFCASSPRESRGQETQYFGPGTRLLVL.

V gene TRBV28 combines with J gene TRBJ2-3; the match to TRBD2 covers 8 bases. The CDR3 totals 14 residues. Per germline, CDR1 MDHEN and CDR2 SYDVKM. V gave up 5 bases and J gave up 5 bases; unmatched junction bases: 6. The CDR3 DNA sequence: TGTGCCAGCAGTCCTGGACTAGCCCGAGATACGCAGTATTTT. Translating gives CASSPGLARDTQYF.

This chain joins TRBV5-4 and TRBJ1-2; 8 bases are shared with TRBD1. The CDR3 spans 14 residues. V lost 3 bases, J lost 5 bases, and 6 bases stayed unmatched. Germline CDR1 is SGHNT and CDR2 is YYREEE (reference sequence). The CDR3 DNA follows: TGTGCCAGCAGCTCCCAGGGGGCGGGGTATGGCTACACCTTC. Translated: CASSSQGAGYGYTF. Using reference TRBV5-4 and TRBJ1-2 for the parts outside the CDR3, the full variable domain is ETGVTQSPTHLIKTRGQQVTLRCSSQSGHNTVSWYQQALGQGPQFIFQYYREEENGRGNFPPRFSGLQFPNYSSELNVNALELDDSALYLCASSSQGAGYGYTFGSGTRLTVV.